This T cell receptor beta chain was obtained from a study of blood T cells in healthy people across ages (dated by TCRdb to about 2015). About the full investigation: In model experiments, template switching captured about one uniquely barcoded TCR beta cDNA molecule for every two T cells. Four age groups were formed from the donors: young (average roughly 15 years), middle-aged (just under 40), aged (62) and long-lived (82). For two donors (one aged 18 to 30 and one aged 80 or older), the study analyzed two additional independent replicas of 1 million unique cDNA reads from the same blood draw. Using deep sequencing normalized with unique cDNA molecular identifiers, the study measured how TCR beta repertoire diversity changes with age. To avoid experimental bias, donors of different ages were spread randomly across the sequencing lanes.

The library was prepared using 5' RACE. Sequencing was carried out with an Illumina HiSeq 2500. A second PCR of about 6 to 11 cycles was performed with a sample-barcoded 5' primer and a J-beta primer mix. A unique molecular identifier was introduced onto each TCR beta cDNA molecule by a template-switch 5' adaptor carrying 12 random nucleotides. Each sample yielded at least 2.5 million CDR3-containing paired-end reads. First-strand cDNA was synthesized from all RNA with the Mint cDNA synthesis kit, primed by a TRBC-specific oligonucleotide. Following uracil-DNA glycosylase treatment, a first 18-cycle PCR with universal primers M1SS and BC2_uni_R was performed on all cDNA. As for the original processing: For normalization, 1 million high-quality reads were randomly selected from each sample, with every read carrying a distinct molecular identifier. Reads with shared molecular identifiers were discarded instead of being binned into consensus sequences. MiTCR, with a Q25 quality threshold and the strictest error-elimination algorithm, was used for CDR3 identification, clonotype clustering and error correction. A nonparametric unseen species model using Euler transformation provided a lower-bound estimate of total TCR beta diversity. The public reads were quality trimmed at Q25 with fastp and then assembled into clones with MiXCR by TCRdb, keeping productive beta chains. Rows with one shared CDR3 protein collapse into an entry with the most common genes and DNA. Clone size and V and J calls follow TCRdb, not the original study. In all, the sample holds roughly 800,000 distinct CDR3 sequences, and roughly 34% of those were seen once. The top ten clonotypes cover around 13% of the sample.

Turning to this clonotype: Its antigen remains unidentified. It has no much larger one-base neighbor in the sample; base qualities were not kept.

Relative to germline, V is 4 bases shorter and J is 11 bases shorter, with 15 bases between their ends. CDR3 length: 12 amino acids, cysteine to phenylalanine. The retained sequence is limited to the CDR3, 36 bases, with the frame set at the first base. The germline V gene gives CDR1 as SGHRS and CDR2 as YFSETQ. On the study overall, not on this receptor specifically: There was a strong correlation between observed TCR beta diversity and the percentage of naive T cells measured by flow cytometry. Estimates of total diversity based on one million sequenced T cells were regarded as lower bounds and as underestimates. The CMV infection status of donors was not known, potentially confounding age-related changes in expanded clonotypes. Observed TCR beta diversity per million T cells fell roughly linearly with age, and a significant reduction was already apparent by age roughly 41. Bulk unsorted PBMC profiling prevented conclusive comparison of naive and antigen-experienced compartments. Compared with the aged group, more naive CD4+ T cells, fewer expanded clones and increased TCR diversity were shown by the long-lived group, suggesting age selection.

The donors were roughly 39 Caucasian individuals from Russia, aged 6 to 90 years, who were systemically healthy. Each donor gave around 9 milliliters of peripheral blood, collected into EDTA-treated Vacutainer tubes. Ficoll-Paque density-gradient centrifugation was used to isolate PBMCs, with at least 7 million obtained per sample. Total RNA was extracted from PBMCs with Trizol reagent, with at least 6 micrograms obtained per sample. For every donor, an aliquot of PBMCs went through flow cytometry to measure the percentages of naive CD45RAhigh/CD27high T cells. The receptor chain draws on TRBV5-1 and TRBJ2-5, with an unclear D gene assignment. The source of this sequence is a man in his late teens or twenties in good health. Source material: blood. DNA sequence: TGCGCCAGCAGCGTGGATGGAGATGAGCAGTACTTC. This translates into CASSVDGDEQYF.